This TCR beta chain was recovered during a study of T cell repertoires in cytomegalovirus infection. Study-wide background: Public TCR beta signature analysis indicated the presence of both CMV infection and matching HLA type. Study results and limitations: Carriers of CMV plus the relevant HLA were identified by cumulative public TCR beta family frequency. The ex vivo response was dominated by HLA-C-restricted CMV-specific TCR beta clonotypes.

In this sample, this clonotype turned up many times. Antigen: not known. This CDR3 is 14 amino acids long. The V gene's germline CDR1 is MNHNS and CDR2 SASEGT. V lost 6 bases to trimming and J lost 3 bases, with 12 bases between them. One entry per CDR3 protein results from TCRdb running MiXCR on the reads. The sample lists about 320,000 distinct CDR3 sequences; more than 8% were seen once. The sample comprised PBMCs. The origin of this receptor is a human donor in good health (CMV status not recorded). Some clones in this sample may be carry-over from other donors' samples. The rearrangement uses TRBV6-1 and TRBJ1-5; unclear D gene. The CDR3 bases are TGTGCCAGCAGCTACGGCGGTAACAATCAGCCCCAGCATTTT. It translates to CASSYGGNNQPQHF.